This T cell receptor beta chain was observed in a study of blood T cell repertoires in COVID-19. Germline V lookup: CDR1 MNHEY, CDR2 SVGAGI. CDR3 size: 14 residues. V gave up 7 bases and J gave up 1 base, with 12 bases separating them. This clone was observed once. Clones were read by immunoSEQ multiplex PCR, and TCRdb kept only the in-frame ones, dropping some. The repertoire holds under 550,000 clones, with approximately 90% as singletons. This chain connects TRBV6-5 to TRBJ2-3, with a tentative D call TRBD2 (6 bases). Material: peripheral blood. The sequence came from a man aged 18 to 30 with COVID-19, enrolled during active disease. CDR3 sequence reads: CASMSTGGTDTQYF. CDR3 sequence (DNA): TGTGCCAGCATGTCCACGGGGGGCACAGATACGCAGTATTTT.